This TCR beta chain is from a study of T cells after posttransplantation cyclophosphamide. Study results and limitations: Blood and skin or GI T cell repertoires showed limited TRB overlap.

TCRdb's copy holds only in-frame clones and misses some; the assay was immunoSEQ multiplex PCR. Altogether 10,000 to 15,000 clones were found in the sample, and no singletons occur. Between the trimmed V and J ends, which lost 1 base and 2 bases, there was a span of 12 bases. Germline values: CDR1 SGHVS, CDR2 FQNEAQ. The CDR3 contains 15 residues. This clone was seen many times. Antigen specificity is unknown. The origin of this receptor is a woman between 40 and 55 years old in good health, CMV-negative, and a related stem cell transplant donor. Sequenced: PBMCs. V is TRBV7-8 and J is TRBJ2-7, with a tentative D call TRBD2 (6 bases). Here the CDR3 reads CASSLEASDAYEQYF. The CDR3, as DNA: TGTGCCAGCAGCTTAGAGGCTAGCGATGCCTACGAGCAGTACTTC.